This T cell receptor beta chain is drawn from a study of immune cell composition in non-small cell lung cancer. Study outcomes and limitations: Overall clonality, unlike maximal tumour-associated clone frequency, did not predict TIL reactivity. Squamous lung tumours showed higher top 10 clone scores and clonality than adenocarcinomas. Tumour-reactive clones were not shown to match dominant in vivo tumour clones.

Looked up from germline, CDR1 is SEHNR and CDR2 is FQNEAQ (reference sequence). CDR3 size: 14 residues. Trimming stripped 8 bases from V and 0 bases from J, with 10 bases between. Points on this clone: The antigen is unknown.

Libraries were prepared by immunoSEQ multiplex PCR; TCRdb keeps only in-frame clonotypes and omits some of them. The sample has some 8,000 clones, 68% seen once. DNA was extracted from unsorted cell suspensions stored frozen. This chain connects TRBV7-9 to TRBJ2-2; tentative D call: TRBD1 (6 bases). The sequence derives from a human donor with non-small cell lung cancer. The sample consisted of lung tumor tissue. CDR3 region: CASLDRSNTGELFF. For the CDR3, the DNA is TGTGCCAGCCTAGACAGGTCGAACACCGGGGAGCTGTTTTTT.